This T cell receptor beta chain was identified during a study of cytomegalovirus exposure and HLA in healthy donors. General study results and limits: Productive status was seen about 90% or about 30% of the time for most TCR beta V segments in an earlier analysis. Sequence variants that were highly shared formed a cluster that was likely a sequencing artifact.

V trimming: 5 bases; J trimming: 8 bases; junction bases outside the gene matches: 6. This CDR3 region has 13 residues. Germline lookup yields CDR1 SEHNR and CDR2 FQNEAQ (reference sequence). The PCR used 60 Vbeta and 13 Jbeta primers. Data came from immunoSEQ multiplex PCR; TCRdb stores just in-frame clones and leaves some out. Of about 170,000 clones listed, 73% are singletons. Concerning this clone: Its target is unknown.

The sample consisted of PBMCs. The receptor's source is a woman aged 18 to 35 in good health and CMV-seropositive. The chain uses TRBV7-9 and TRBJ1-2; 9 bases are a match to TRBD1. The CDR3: CASSPWTGEGYTF. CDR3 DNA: TGTGCCAGCAGCCCATGGACAGGGGAGGGCTACACCTTC.